These 11 T cell receptor beta chains originate from one sample sequenced in a study of CD8 T cells in ankylosing spondylitis (dated by TCRdb to about 2017). Findings and caveats that apply to the study as a whole: Blood from ankylosing spondylitis patients appeared to be characterized by a TCR beta motif composed of roughly eight highly homologous amino acid variants.

These receptors lack a known antigen. Receptor amplification or capture employed 5' RACE. TCRdb lists the instrument as Illumina HiSeq 2500. Clones were called with MiXCR by TCRdb after fastp trimmed the public reads at Q25, and only in-frame beta chains were retained. Duplicate CDR3 protein sequences are folded into a single record with the most common DNA and genes. Recorded for this sample are fewer than 650,000 distinct CDR3 sequences; about 13% of them occurred a single time. Under 7.5% of the sample goes to the ten largest clones. Material for sequencing was blood, either unsorted or a sorted T cell fraction (not recorded which). The receptors originated from a male donor with ankylosing spondylitis.

This rearrangement joins TRBV19 to TRBJ1-5, with unresolved D. The V end lost 9 bases, the J end lost 3 bases, and 0 bases lay between the germline ends. In germline, CDR1 is LNHDA, CDR2 SQIVND (reference sequence). The CDR3 extends over 9 amino acids. The CDR3 DNA is TGTGCCAGCAATCAGCCCCAGCATTTT. As protein: CASNQPQHF. Complete variable domain (other parts from reference TRBV19 and TRBJ1-5): DGGITQSPKYLFRKEGQNVTLSCEQNLNHDAMYWYRQDPGQGLRLIYYSQIVNDFQKGDIAEGYSVSREKKESFPLTVTSAQKNPTAFYLCASNQPQHFGDGTRLSIL.

This clonotype has a handful of counts. V and J are TRBV27 and TRBJ2-3, with 9 bases that match TRBD2. The ends lost 5 bases at V and 3 bases at J; junction bases unmatched: 24. Per the germline V gene, CDR1 is MNHEY and CDR2 is SMNVEV (reference sequence). This CDR3 is built from 21 residues. The chain's CDR3 is CASSTPFLREGSSTPTDTQYF. In DNA form, the CDR3 reads TGTGCCAGCAGTACTCCCTTTCTGCGGGAGGGCTCCTCCACACCTACAGATACGCAGTATTTT.

The J gene is TRBJ2-3, the V gene TRBV6-1; TRBD1 might be the D (7 bases). Germline CDR1 reads MNHNS; CDR2 reads SASEGT. Trimming left V 0 bases short and J 4 bases short, with 14 bases between. There are 16 residues in the CDR3. The CDR3 region is CASSEASGGGPDTQYF. CDR3 nucleotide sequence: TGTGCCAGCAGTGAAGCCTCCGGAGGGGGCCCAGATACGCAGTATTTT.

There are a few counts of this clonotype. V gene TRBV7-9 combines with J gene TRBJ2-7; D is ambiguous. This CDR3 is built from 13 residues. Germline CDR1 and CDR2: SEHNR and FQNEAQ (reference sequence). V shed 5 bases and J shed 5 bases, with 13 bases lying between them. CDR3 nucleotides: TGTGCCAGCAGCCCCCTCGTGTTGGACGAGCAGTACGTC. Protein sequence: CASSPLVLDEQYV.

This clonotype was picked up a small number of times. The rearrangement links TRBV10-3 to TRBJ1-5; 8 bases match TRBD1. Germline-derived CDR1 and CDR2 are ENHRY and SYGVKD. V was pared by 0 bases and J by 0 bases, with 1 base of the junction left unmatched. The CDR3 sequence is 16 residues long. DNA for the CDR3: TGTGCCATCAGTGAGTCCGGACAGGGTAGCAATCAGCCCCAGCATTTT. Translated: CAISESGQGSNQPQHF.

This clonotype was detected a few times. The chain couples TRBV20-1 to TRBJ1-1; D is unclear. The CDR3 spans 12 residues. V lost 3 bases, J lost 1 base, and 6 bases lay in between. Germline loops: CDR1 DFQATT, CDR2 SNEGSKA (reference sequence). The CDR3 reads CSASQWNTEAFF. CDR3 sequence (DNA): TGCAGTGCTAGCCAGTGGAACACTGAAGCTTTCTTT.

This clonotype came up many times. The rearrangement joins TRBV11-2 to TRBJ1-3, with D tentatively TRBD1 (5 bases). CDR3 size: 18 residues. CDR1 SGHAT and CDR2 FQNNGV come from the germline V gene. V dropped 6 bases and J dropped 0 bases, with 21 bases sitting between them. The CDR3 loop reads CASSRDPLTAHSGNTIYF. CDR3 coding DNA: TGTGCCAGCAGTCGTGATCCTCTGACAGCACACTCTGGAAACACCATATATTTT.

This clonotype was found a few times. The chain couples TRBV5-5 to TRBJ1-3, with unresolved D. V dropped 2 bases and J dropped 4 bases, with 19 bases sitting between them. CDR3 length: 17 amino acids. CDR1 and CDR2 (germline): SGHKS, YYEKEE (reference sequence). CDR3 loop: CASSFYREGLRGNTIYF. The CDR3, as DNA: TGTGCCAGCAGCTTCTACCGGGAGGGTCTACGAGGAAACACCATATATTTT.

The sample holds many counts of this clonotype. V is TRBV5-1 and J is TRBJ2-1; 9 bases map to TRBD2. This CDR3 contains 15 residues. The germline CDR1 and CDR2 sequences are SGHRS and YFSETQ. V lost 2 bases and J lost 5; bases outside the gene matches: 5. This CDR3 reads CASSLSLAGNNEQFF. CDR3 sequence (DNA): TGCGCCAGCAGCTTAAGTCTAGCGGGGAACAATGAGCAGTTCTTC. The full variable domain, completed using reference TRBV5-1 and TRBJ2-1, is KAGVTQTPRYLIKTRGQQVTLSCSPISGHRSVSWYQQTPGQGLQFLFEYFSETQRNKGNFPGRFSGRQFSNSRSEMNVSTLELGDSALYLCASSLSLAGNNEQFFGPGTRLTVL.

This clonotype has a count of ten or more. The J gene is TRBJ2-1, the V gene TRBV7-2, with no clear D. The CDR3 runs 13 residues. In germline, CDR1 is SGHTA, CDR2 FQGNSA. V was trimmed by 2 bases and J by 5 bases, leaving 7 bases between them. The CDR3 bases are TGTGCCAGCAGCTTAAACTGGGACAATGAGCAGTTCTTC. Its translation: CASSLNWDNEQFF.

This clonotype was observed a few times. This sequence joins TRBV5-1 and TRBJ2-7; 14 bases match TRBD2. The CDR3 contains 14 residues. CDR1 is SGHRS, CDR2 YFSETQ, per germline. V dropped 4 bases and J dropped 4; count of bases not matched to a gene: 1. CDR3 DNA: TGCGCCAGCAGCGGACTAGCGGGGGGTTACGAGCAGTACGTC. It yields the protein CASSGLAGGYEQYV.